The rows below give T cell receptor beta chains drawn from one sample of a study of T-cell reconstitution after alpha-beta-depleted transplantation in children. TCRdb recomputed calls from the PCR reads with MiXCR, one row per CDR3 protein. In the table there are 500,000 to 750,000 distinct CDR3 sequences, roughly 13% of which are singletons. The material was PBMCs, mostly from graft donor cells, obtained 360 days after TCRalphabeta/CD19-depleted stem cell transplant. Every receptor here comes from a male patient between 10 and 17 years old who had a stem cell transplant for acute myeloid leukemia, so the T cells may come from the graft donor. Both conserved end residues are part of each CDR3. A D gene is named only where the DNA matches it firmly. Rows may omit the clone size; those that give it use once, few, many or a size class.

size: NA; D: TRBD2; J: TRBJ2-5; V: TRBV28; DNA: TGTGCCAGCAGTTCTACCCGGGGGACTAGCGGGAGGAAACAGTACTTC; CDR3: CASSSTRGTSGRKQYF
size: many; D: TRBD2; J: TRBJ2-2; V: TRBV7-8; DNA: TGTGCCAGCAGCTTGGGACTAGCGGGAGGGCCGCACACCGGGGAGCTGTTTTTT; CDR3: CASSLGLAGGPHTGELFF
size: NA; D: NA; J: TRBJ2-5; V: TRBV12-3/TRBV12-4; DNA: TGTGCCAGCAGTTCGACCGAAACAGGTGGGGGGGAGACCCAGTACTTC; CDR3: CASSSTETGGGETQYF
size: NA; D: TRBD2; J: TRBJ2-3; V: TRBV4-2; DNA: TGTGCCAGCAGCCAACCGAAGACTAGCGGTGGCACAGATACGCAGTATTTT; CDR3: CASSQPKTSGGTDTQYF
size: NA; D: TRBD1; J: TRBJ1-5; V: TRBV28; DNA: TGTGCCAGCAGTTTATTTTCGGACAGGAGCAATCAGCCCCAGCATTTT; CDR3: CASSLFSDRSNQPQHF
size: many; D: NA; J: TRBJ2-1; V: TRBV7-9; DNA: TGTGCCAGCAGCTTAGTGGTCGGGACGGCTTACAATGAGCAGTTCTTC; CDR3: CASSLVVGTAYNEQFF
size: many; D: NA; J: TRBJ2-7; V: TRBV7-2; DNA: TGTGCCAGCAGCCGTGAAGGGGGCTACGAGCAGTACTTC; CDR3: CASSREGGYEQYF
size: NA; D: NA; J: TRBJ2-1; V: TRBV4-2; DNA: TGTGCCAGCAGCCAAGATCAACTAGCCAGGAATGAGCAGTTCTTC; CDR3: CASSQDQLARNEQFF
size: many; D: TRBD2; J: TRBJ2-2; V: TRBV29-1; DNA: TGCAGCGCCCTGACTAGCGGGAGTCGAACCGGGGAGCTGTTTTTT; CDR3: CSALTSGSRTGELFF
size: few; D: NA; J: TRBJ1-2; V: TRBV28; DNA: TGTGCCAGCAGGGTGGGCAGTGTAGCCTATGGCTACACCTTC; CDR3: CASRVGSVAYGYTF
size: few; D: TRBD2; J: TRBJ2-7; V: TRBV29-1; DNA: TGCAGCGTTCCACCATTTATTCCGGGACTAGCGGGAAAAAAGTCCTACGAGCAGTACTTC; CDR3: CSVPPFIPGLAGKKSYEQYF
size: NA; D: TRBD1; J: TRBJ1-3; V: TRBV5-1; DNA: TGCGCCAGCAGCGCGAACAGGGGATTCTCTGGAAACACCATATATTTT; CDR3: CASSANRGFSGNTIYF
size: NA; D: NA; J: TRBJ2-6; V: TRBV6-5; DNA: TGTGCCAGCAGTTACCAGGGATCTGGGGCCAACGTCCTGACTTTC; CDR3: CASSYQGSGANVLTF
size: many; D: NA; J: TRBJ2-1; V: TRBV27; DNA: TGTGCCAGCTCCGCAGATCCTTGGTACAATGAGCAGTTCTTC; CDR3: CASSADPWYNEQFF
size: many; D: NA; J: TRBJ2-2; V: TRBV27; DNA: TGTGCCAGCAGTTTTAGTGTAATCACCGGGGAGCTGTTTTTT; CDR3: CASSFSVITGELFF
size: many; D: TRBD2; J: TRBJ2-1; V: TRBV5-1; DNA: TGCGCCAGCAGTCATCCGGGACTAGCGGGAGATGAGCAGTTCTTC; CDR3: CASSHPGLAGDEQFF
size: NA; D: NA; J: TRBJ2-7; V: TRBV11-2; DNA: TGTGCCAGCAGCTCTCCCCCTTGGCGGAAGTCCTACGAGCAGTACTTC; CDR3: CASSSPPWRKSYEQYF
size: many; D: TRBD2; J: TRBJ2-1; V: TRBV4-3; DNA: TGCGCCAGCAGCCAAGACCCACGACTAGCGGGAGGACGAGCTGAGCAGTTCTTC; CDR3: CASSQDPRLAGGRAEQFF
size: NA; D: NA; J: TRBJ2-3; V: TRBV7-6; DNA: TGTGCCAGCAGCTTATCTGCTAGGGCGCAGTATTTT; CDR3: CASSLSARAQYF
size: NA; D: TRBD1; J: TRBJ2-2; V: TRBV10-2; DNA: TGCGCCAGCAGTGAGACCGGACAGGGCCGCCCGAACACCGGGGAGCTGTTTTTT; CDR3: CASSETGQGRPNTGELFF
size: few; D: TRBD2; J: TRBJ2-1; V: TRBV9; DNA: TGTGCCAGCAGCCCGCCCCAGGTAGCGGGCAGTGAGCAGTTCTTC; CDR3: CASSPPQVAGSEQFF
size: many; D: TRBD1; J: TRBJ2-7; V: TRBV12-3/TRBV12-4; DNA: TGTGCCAGCAGTTCCGGGACAGGGATTTTCTCCTACGAGCAGTACTTC; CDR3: CASSSGTGIFSYEQYF
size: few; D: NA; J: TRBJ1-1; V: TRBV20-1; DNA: TGCAGTGCTAGAGATCAGCGGGGCATGGCATCTGAAGCTTTCTTT; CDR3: CSARDQRGMASEAFF
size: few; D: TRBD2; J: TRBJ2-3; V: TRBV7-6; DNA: TGTGCCAGCAGCCCAATAGCGGGAGGCCTCACAGATACGCAGTATTTT; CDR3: CASSPIAGGLTDTQYF
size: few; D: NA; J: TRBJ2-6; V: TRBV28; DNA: TGTGCCAGCAGCATCCCCCTAAGCTCTGGGGCCAACGTCCTGACTTTC; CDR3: CASSIPLSSGANVLTF
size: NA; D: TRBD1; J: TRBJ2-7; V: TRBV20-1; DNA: TGCAGTGCTGGGGGACAGTTCCCATCCTACGAGCAGTACTTC; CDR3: CSAGGQFPSYEQYF
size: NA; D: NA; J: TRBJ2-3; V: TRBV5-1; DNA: TGCGCCAGCAGCTTGGTCCGAGCAGGGCCCCCAGATACGCAGTATTTT; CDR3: CASSLVRAGPPDTQYF
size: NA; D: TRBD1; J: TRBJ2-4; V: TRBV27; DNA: TGTGCCAGCAGTTTAAGACAGGGTGGTCGGGTTCAGTACTTC; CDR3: CASSLRQGGRVQYF
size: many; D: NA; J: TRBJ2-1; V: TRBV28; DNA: TGTGCCAGCAGTCTCCGGGACTGGAAGTCCTACAATGAGCAGTTCTTC; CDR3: CASSLRDWKSYNEQFF
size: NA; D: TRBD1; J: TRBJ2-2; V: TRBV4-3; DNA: TGCGCCAGCAGCCAAGAGGGGACAGGGCGTATGGAGCTGTTTTTT; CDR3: CASSQEGTGRMELFF
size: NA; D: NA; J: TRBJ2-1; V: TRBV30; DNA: TGTGCCTGGAGTCCTGACTACAGGCGAAACCATGAGCAGTTCTTC; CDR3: CAWSPDYRRNHEQFF
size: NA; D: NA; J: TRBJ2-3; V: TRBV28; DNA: TGTGCCAGCAGTCCCTGCGGTGAGCGGACCTCGGATACGCAGTATTTT; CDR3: CASSPCGERTSDTQYF
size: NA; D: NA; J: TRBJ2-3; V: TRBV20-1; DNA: TGCAGTGCCGACTACACAGATACGCAGTATTTT; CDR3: CSADYTDTQYF
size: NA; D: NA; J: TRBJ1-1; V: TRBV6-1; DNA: TGTGCCAGTCGACCCGGGACCGGGAACACTGAAGCTTTCTTT; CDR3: CASRPGTGNTEAFF
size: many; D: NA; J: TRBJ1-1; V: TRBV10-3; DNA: TGTGCCATCAGTGAGTCGACAGCCTACACTGAAGCTTTCTTT; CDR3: CAISESTAYTEAFF
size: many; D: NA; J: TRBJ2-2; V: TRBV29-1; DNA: TGCAGCGCCGCCGGAACGGCACAAAACACCGGGGAGCTGTTTTTT; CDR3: CSAAGTAQNTGELFF
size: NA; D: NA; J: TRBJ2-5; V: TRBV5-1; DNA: TGCGCCAGCAGCTTGGCCCATAGGGCCGGAGAGACCCAGTACTTC; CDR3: CASSLAHRAGETQYF
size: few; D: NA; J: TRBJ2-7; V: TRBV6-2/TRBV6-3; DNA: TGTGCCAGCAGTTACTCGGCAGGGGCCTACGAGCAGTACTTC; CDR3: CASSYSAGAYEQYF
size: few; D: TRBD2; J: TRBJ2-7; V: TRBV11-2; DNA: TGTGCCAGCAGCTCCGGGACTACCTTCTACGAGCAGTACTTC; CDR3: CASSSGTTFYEQYF
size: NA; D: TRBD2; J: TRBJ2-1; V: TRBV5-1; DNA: TGCGCCAGCAGCTTGTCCAGCCAACTAGCGGGTAGGGTAGCCTACAATGAGCAGTTCTTC; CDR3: CASSLSSQLAGRVAYNEQFF
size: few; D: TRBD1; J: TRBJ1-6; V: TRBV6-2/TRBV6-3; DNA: TGTGCCAGCAGGCGCTCAGGGGGACCTGGGCTCAGCTCCTATAATTCACCCCTCCACTTT; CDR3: CASRRSGGPGLSSYNSPLHF
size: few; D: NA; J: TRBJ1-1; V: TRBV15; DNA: TGTGCCACCAGCAGAGCTCCAGCCTCTACGGGAGCTTTCTTT; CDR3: CATSRAPASTGAFF
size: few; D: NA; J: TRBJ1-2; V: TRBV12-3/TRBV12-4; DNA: TGTGCCAGCAGAATTAACAGCGCGTACACCTTC; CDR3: CASRINSAYTF
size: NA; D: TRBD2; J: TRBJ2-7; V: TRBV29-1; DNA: TGCAGCGTCGGGGGACTAGCGATAACGAGCGAGCAGTACTTC; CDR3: CSVGGLAITSEQYF
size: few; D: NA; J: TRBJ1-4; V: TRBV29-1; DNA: TGCAGCGTCGCTCTCAGGGCCTTTAATGAAAAACTGTTTTTT; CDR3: CSVALRAFNEKLFF
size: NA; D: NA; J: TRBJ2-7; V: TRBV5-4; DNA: TGTGCCAGCAGCTTGGCCGCGGGCAGGGTGAGGGAGCAGTACTTC; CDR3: CASSLAAGRVREQYF
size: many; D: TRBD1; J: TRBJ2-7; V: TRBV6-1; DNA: TGTGCCAGCAGTGCTAGACAGGGGGCGTACGAGCAGTACTTC; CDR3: CASSARQGAYEQYF
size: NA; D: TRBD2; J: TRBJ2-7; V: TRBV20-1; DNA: TGCAGTGCTAGGCCCGCTAGCGGGAGGTCCTACGAGCAGTACTTC; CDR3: CSARPASGRSYEQYF
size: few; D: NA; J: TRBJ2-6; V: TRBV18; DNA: TGTGCCAGCTCACCACTTCAGGGCTCTGGGGCCAACGTCCTGACTTTC; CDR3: CASSPLQGSGANVLTF